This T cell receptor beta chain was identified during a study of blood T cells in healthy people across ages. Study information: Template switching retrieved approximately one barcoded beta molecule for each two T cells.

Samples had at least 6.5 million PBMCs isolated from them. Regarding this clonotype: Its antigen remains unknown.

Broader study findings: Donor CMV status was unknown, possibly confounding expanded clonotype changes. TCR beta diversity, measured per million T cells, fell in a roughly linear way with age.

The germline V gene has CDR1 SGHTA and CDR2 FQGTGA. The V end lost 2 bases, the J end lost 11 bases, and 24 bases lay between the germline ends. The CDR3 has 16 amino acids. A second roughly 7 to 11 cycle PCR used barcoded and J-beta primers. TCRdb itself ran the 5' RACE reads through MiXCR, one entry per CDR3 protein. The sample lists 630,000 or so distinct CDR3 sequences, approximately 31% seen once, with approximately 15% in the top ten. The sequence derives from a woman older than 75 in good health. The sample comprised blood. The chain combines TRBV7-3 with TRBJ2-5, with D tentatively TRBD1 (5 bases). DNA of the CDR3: TGTGCCAGCAGCTTAGTGATTCAGGGCCCTTTGAATGAGCAGTACTTC. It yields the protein CASSLVIQGPLNEQYF. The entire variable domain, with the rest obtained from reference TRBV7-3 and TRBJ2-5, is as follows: GAGVSQTPSNKVTEKGKYVELRCDPISGHTALYWYRQSLGQGPEFLIYFQGTGAADDSGLPNDRFFAVRPEGSVSTLKIQRTERGDSAVYLCASSLVIQGPLNEQYFGPGTRLLVL.